This T cell receptor beta chain was retrieved from a study of regulatory T cells in long-lasting Graves disease. Researchers made TCR beta libraries by using iRepertoire HTBI primers and running Arm-PCR on CDR3 regions. Each CDR3 protein is one row after TCRdb ran MiXCR on the multiplex PCR reads. Among hundreds of thousands of distinct CDR3 sequences listed, under 20% were seen once. Indicated time point: newly diagnosed GD, antithyroid drugs for less than 3 months. Extracted RNA from PBMCs served as the source of the TCR library. The sample was also linked to a second study, of T cells in Graves' hyperthyroidism and ophthalmopathy. This second study notes: Graves' hyperthyroidism showing no ophthalmopathy progression within 18 months was considered stable.

This TCR derives from a woman aged 25 to 39 with Graves disease. The sequencing used peripheral blood mononuclear cells (PBMCs), collected at new diagnosis, from a patient treated with antithyroid drugs.

The CDR3 loop is CATTIGQGTYEQYF. As DNA, the CDR3 is TGTGCCACAACAATCGGGCAGGGGACCTACGAGCAGTACTTC. V gene TRBV7-9 combines with J gene TRBJ2-7; tentatively, D is TRBD1 (6 bases). The ends were cut back, 10 bases at V and 2 bases at J, with 18 bases in the middle. This CDR3 is 14 amino acids long. The germline gives CDR1 SEHNR, CDR2 FQNEAQ (reference sequence).